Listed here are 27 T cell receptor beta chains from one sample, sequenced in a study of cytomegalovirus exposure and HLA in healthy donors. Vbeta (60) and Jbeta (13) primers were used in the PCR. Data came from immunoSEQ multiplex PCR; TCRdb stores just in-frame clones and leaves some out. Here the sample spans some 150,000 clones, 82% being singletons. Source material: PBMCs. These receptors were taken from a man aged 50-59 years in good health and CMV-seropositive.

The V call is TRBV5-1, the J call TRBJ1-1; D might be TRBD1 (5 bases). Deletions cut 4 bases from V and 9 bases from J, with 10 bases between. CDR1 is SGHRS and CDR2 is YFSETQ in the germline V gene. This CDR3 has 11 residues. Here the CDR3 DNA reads TGCGCCAGCAGCGCGGACACCAAAGCTTTCTTT. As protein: CASSADTKAFF. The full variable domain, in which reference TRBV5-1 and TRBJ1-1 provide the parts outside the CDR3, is KAGVTQTPRYLIKTRGQQVTLSCSPISGHRSVSWYQQTPGQGLQFLFEYFSETQRNKGNFPGRFSGRQFSNSRSEMNVSTLELGDSALYLCASSADTKAFFGQGTRLTVV.

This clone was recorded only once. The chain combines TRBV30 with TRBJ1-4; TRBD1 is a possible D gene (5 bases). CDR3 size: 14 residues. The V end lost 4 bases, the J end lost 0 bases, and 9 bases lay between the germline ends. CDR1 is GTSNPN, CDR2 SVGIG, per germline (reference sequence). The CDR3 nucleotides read TGTGCCTGGAACCCAGGGTCAACTAATGAAAAACTGTTTTTT. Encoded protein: CAWNPGSTNEKLFF.

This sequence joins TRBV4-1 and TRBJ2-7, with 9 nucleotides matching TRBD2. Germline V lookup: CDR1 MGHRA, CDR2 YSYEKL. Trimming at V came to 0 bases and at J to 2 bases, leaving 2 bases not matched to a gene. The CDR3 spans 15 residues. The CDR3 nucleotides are TGCGCCAGCAGCCAAGACGGCGGGGGGGCCTACGAGCAGTACTTC. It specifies CASSQDGGGAYEQYF.

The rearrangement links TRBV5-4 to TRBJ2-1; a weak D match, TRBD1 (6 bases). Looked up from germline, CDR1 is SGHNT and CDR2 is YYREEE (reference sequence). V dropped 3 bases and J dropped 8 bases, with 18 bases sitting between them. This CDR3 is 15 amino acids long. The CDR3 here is CASSSDSSRVDEQFF. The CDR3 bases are TGTGCCAGCAGCTCGGACAGTTCTAGGGTGGATGAGCAGTTCTTC.

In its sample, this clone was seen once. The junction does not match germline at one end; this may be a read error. The CDR3 spells CSSSLTLAREQYF. CDR3 DNA sequence: TGTTCCAGCAGCTTAACCCTAGCGCGGGAGCAGTACTTC. This chain joins TRBV7-9 and TRBJ2-7; perhaps TRBD2 as D (6 bases). Germline-derived CDR1 and CDR2 are SEHNR and FQNEAQ (reference sequence). The CDR3 runs 13 residues.

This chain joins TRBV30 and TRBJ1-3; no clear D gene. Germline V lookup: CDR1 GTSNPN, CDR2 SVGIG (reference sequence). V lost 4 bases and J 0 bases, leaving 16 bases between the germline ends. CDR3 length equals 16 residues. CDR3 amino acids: CAWKTAGILSGNTIYF. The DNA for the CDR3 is TGTGCCTGGAAAACTGCAGGAATACTCTCTGGAAACACCATATATTTT.

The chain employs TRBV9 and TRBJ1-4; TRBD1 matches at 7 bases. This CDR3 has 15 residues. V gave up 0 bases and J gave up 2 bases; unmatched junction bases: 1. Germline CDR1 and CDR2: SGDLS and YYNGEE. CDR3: CASSVEGATNEKLFF. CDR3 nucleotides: TGTGCCAGCAGCGTAGAGGGGGCCACTAATGAAAAACTGTTTTTT.

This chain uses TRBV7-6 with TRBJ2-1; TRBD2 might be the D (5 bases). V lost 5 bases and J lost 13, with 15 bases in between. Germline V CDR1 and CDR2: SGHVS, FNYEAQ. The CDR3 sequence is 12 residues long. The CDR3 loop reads CASSAEDGDQFF. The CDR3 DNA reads TGTGCCAGCAGCGCAGAGGACGGGGATCAGTTCTTC.

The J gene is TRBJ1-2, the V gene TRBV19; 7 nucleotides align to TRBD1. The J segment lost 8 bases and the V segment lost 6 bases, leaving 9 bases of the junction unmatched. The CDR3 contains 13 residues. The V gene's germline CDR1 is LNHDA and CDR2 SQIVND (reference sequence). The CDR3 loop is CASRGQSQSGYTF. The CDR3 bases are TGTGCCAGTAGGGGACAGTCTCAGAGCGGCTACACCTTC.

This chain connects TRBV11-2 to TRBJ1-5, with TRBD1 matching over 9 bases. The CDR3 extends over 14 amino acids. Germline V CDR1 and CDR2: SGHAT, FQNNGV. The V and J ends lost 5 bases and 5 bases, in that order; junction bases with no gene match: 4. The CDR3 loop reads CASSPRTGDQPQHF. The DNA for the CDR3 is TGTGCCAGCAGCCCGCGGACAGGGGATCAGCCCCAGCATTTT.

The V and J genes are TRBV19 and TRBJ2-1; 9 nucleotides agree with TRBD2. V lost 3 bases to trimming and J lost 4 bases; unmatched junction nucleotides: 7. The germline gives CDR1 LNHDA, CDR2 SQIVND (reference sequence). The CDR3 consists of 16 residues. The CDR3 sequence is CASSIIAGGGYNEQFF. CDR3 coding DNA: TGTGCCAGTAGTATCATCGCGGGGGGGGGTTACAATGAGCAGTTCTTC. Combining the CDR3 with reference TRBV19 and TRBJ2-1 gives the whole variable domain DGGITQSPKYLFRKEGQNVTLSCEQNLNHDAMYWYRQDPGQGLRLIYYSQIVNDFQKGDIAEGYSVSREKKESFPLTVTSAQKNPTAFYLCASSIIAGGGYNEQFFGPGTRLTVL.

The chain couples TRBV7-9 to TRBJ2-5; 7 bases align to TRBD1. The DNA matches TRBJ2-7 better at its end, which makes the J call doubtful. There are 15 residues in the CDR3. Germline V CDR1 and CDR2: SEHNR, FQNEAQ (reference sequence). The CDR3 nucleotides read TGTGCCAGCAGCTTCGGACAGGCGTACTCCTACGAGCAGTACTTC. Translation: CASSFGQAYSYEQYF.

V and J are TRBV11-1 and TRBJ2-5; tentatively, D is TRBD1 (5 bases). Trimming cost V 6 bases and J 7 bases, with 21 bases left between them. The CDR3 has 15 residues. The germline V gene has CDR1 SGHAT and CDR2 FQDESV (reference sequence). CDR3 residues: CASSKSATVSRTQYF. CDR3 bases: TGTGCCAGCAGTAAAAGTGCGACAGTTTCAAGGACCCAGTACTTC.

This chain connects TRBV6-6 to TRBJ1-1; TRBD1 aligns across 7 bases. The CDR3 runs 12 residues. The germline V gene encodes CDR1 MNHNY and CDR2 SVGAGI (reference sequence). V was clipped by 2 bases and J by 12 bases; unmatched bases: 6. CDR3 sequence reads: CASSYVETGTFF. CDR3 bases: TGTGCCAGCAGTTACGTGGAGACAGGGACTTTCTTT.

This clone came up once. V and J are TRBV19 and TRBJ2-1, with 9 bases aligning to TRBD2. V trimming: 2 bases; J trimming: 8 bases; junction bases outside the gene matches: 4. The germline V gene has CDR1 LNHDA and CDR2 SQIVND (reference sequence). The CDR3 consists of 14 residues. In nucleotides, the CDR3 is TGTGCCAGTAGTATATTAAGCGGGAGGCATGAGCAGTTCTTC. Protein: CASSILSGRHEQFF.

The CDR3 region has the DNA TGTGCCAGCAGCCAAGATGGTTCAGTAAACATTCAGTACTTC. This sequence encodes CASSQDGSVNIQYF. V is TRBV14 and J is TRBJ2-4; D not resolved. From germline, CDR1 is SGHDN and CDR2 FVKESK. The CDR3 runs to 14 residues. The ends were cut back, 0 bases at V and 6 bases at J, with 9 bases in the middle. The full variable domain, rest sourced from reference TRBV14 and TRBJ2-4, is EAGVTQFPSHSVIEKGQTVTLRCDPISGHDNLYWYRRVMGKEIKFLLHFVKESKQDESGMPNNRFLAERTGGTYSTLKVQPAELEDSGVYFCASSQDGSVNIQYFGAGTRLSVL.

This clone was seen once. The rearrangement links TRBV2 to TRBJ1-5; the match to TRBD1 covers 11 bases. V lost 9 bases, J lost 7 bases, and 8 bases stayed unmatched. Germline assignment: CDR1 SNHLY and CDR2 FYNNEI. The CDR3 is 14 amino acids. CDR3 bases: TGTGCCAGTTCAGGGACAGGGGGTGGGCAGCCCCAGCATTTT. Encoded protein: CASSGTGGGQPQHF. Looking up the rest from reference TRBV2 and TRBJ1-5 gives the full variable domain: EPEVTQTPSHQVTQMGQEVILRCVPISNHLYFYWYRQILGQKVEFLVSFYNNEISEKSEIFDDQFSVERPDGSNFTLKIRSTKLEDSAMYFCASSGTGGGQPQHFGDGTRLSIL.

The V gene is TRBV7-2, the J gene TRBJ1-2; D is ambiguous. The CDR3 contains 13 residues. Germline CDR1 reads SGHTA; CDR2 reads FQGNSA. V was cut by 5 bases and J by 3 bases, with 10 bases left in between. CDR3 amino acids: CASSPDTDYGYTF. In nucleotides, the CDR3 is TGTGCCAGCAGCCCCGACACAGACTATGGCTACACCTTC.

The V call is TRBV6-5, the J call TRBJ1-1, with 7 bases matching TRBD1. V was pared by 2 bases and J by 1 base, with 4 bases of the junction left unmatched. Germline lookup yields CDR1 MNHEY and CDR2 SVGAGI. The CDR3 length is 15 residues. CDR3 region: CASSYGQGGNTEAFF. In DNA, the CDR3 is TGTGCCAGCAGTTACGGGCAGGGGGGGAACACTGAAGCTTTCTTT.

CDR3 protein: CASSEVSDTEAFF. The CDR3 region has the DNA TGTGCCAGCAGTGAAGTTTCGGACACTGAAGCTTTCTTT. The chain carries TRBV6-1 and TRBJ1-1; D ambiguous. V was shortened by 1 base and J by 3 bases, with 6 bases between the two germline ends. The CDR3 runs 13 residues. Germline CDR1 reads MNHNS; CDR2 reads SASEGT.

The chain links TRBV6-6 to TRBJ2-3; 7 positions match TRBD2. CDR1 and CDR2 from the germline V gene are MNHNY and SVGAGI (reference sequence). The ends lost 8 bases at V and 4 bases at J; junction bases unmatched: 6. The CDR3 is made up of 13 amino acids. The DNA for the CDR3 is TGTGCCAGCCGCGGGGCGGGGGCAGATACGCAGTATTTT. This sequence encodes CASRGAGADTQYF.

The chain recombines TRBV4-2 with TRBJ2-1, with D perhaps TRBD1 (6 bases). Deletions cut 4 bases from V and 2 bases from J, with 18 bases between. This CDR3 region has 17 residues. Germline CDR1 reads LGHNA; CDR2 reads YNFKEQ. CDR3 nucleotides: TGTGCCAGCAGCCTTCCGATGGGGGCCGCAGCCTACAATGAGCAGTTCTTC. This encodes CASSLPMGAAAYNEQFF.

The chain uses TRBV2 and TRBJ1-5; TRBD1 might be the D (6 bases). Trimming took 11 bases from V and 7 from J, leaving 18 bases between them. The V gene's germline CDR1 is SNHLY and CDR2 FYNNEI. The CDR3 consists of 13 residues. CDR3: CASGRGGGQPQHF. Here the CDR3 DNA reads TGTGCCTCGGGACGAGGGGGTGGACAGCCCCAGCATTTT.

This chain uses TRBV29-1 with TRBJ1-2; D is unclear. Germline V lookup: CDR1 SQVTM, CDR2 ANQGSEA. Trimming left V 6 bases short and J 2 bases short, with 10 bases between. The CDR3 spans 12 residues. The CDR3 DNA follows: TGCAGCGTGGGAGGGCTAAACTATGGCTACACCTTC. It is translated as CSVGGLNYGYTF.

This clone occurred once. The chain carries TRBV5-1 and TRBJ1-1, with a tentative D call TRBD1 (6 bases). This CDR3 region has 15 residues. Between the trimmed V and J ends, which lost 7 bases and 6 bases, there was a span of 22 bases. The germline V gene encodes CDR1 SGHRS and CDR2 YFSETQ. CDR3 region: CASFSVGGAFAEAFF. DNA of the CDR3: TGCGCCAGCTTCTCTGTCGGGGGGGCGTTCGCTGAAGCTTTCTTT.

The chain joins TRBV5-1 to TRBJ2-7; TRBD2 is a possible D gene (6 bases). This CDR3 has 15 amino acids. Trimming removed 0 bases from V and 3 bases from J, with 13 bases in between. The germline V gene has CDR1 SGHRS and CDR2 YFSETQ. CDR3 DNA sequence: TGCGCCAGCAGCTTGGCGCCGGGAGAACTCTACGAGCAGTACTTC. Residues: CASSLAPGELYEQYF.

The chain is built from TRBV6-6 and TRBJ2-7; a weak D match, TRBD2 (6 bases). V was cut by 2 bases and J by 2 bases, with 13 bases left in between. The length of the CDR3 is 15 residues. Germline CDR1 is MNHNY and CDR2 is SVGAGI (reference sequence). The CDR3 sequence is CASSYTAAGTYEQYF. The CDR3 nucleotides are TGTGCCAGCAGTTACACGGCGGCGGGGACCTACGAGCAGTACTTC.